The 14 T cell receptor beta chains given below trace back to one sample, sequenced in a study of Ad26.COV2.S vaccination and SARS-CoV-2 variants. As for treatment: about 20 received Ad26.COV2.S at low or high dose, single or two shots; five or six received placebo; per-sample allocation not given. Material that was analyzed had been drawn on day 63 after the first vaccine or placebo injection. Clones were sequenced by immunoSEQ multiplex PCR, and TCRdb holds only the in-frame ones, with some missing. In the table there are fewer than 400,000 clones, about nine tenths of which are singletons. Source: peripheral blood, taken in a trial of Ad26.COV2.S vaccine versus placebo. The receptors were gathered from a person between 18 and 59 years old who received the Ad26.COV2.S COVID-19 vaccine or a placebo.

The rearrangement uses TRBV5-4 and TRBJ2-3; 9 bases line up with TRBD2. The CDR3 spans 17 residues. Germline CDR1 and CDR2: SGHNT and YYREEE (reference sequence). After removal of 3 bases from V and 4 bases from J, the junction contained 12 bases not matched to a gene. The CDR3 sequence is CASSSGFSGSRADTQYF. In DNA, the CDR3 is TGTGCCAGCAGCTCCGGTTTTAGCGGGAGTCGGGCAGATACGCAGTATTTT.

This clone was recorded a few times. V and J are TRBV11-3 and TRBJ1-1; 7 bases fit TRBD1. V trimming: 5 bases; J trimming: 7 bases; junction bases outside the gene matches: 13. Germline CDR1 is SGHNT and CDR2 is YENEEA. CDR3 size: 15 residues. CDR3 sequence (DNA): TGTGCCAGCAGCCTGAGGGGGCGGACGGCCAATGAAGCTTTCTTT. This encodes CASSLRGRTANEAFF. Full variable domain (remainder filled in from reference TRBV11-3 and TRBJ1-1): EAGVVQSPRYKIIEKKQPVAFWCNPISGHNTLYWYLQNLGQGPELLIRYENEEAVDDSQLPKDRFSAERLKGVDSTLKIQPAELGDSAVYLCASSLRGRTANEAFFGQGTRLTVV.

This chain links TRBV19 with TRBJ2-5; D may be TRBD1 (5 bases). Trimming cost V 5 bases and J 1 base, with 11 bases left between them. The V gene's germline CDR1 is LNHDA and CDR2 SQIVND (reference sequence). This CDR3 is 14 amino acids long. CDR3 coding DNA: TGTGCCAGTAGTGGAGACAGAGTCCAAGAGACCCAGTACTTC. Amino acid sequence: CASSGDRVQETQYF.

V gene TRBV6-5 combines with J gene TRBJ2-7, with 9 bases lining up with TRBD2. The CDR3 is 15 residues long. Germline trimming cut 6 bases from V and 0 bases from J; bases unmatched to any gene: 6. CDR1 is MNHEY and CDR2 is SVGAGI in the germline V gene. The CDR3 region is CASRASGILSYEQYF. CDR3 DNA sequence: TGTGCCAGCAGGGCTAGCGGGATTCTCTCCTACGAGCAGTACTTC.

The chain has TRBV28 and TRBJ2-1, with 12 bases fitting TRBD2. V was clipped by 7 bases and J by 7 bases; unmatched bases: 17. This CDR3 has 18 amino acids. The germline CDR1 and CDR2 sequences are MDHEN and SYDVKM. CDR3 loop: CASTLGQLAGGFDNEQFF. DNA of the CDR3: TGTGCCAGCACCCTAGGGCAACTAGCGGGAGGTTTCGATAATGAGCAGTTCTTC. Complete variable domain (other parts from reference TRBV28 and TRBJ2-1): DVKVTQSSRYLVKRTGEKVFLECVQDMDHENMFWYRQDPGLGLRLIYFSYDVKMKEKGDIPEGYSVSREKKERFSLILESASTNQTSMYLCASTLGQLAGGFDNEQFFGPGTRLTVL.

J is TRBJ1-1 and V is TRBV11-3; D may be TRBD1 (5 bases). The CDR3 is made up of 13 amino acids. V was cut by 8 bases and J by 5 bases, with 15 bases left in between. Germline V lookup: CDR1 SGHNT, CDR2 YENEEA. CDR3: CASGRGRGTEAFF. The CDR3 DNA reads as TGTGCCAGCGGCCGGGGCCGGGGAACTGAAGCTTTCTTT.

The rearrangement joins TRBV7-2 to TRBJ1-1, with TRBD1 identical over 10 bases. V lost 5 bases to trimming and J lost 0 bases; unmatched junction nucleotides: 6. The CDR3 runs 16 residues. Per germline, CDR1 SGHTA and CDR2 FQGNSA. CDR3: CASSLGQGRMNTEAFF. The CDR3 nucleotides are TGTGCCAGCAGCCTGGGACAGGGGCGCATGAACACTGAAGCTTTCTTT.

CDR3 nucleotide sequence: TGTGCCAGCAGTACGACAGGGGGCAACACTGAAGCTTTCTTT. This codes for CASSTTGGNTEAFF. This chain connects TRBV28 to TRBJ1-1, with 10 bases matching TRBD1. From germline, CDR1 is MDHEN and CDR2 SYDVKM. The CDR3 has 14 amino acids. V shed 5 bases, J shed 2 bases, and the junction held 2 bases outside the gene matches.

The V call is TRBV19, the J call TRBJ1-1; TRBD1 matches at 11 bases. The germline V gene encodes CDR1 LNHDA and CDR2 SQIVND (reference sequence). The CDR3 extends over 14 amino acids. J was trimmed by 4 bases and V by 5 bases; bases with no gene match: 3. The chain's CDR3 is CASSSGTGGTEAFF. DNA of the CDR3: TGTGCCAGTAGTTCCGGGACAGGGGGCACTGAAGCTTTCTTT.

The rearrangement uses TRBV5-5 and TRBJ2-7; TRBD2 might be the D (5 bases). The CDR3 runs 15 residues. Germline V gene sequence: CDR1 SGHKS, CDR2 YYEKEE (reference sequence). Deletions cut 0 bases from V and 2 bases from J, with 12 bases between. DNA of the CDR3: TGTGCCAGCAGCTTGGTGGTTGCGGAGGCCTACGAGCAGTACTTC. It translates to CASSLVVAEAYEQYF.

The chain links TRBV5-5 to TRBJ2-7; unclear D gene. Germline CDR1 and CDR2: SGHKS and YYEKEE (reference sequence). This CDR3 comprises 12 residues. V was cut by 6 bases and J by 3 bases, with 10 bases left in between. For the CDR3, the DNA is TGTGCCAGCACCGGAGTCCTCTACGAGCAGTACTTC. This sequence encodes CASTGVLYEQYF.

This clone appeared a few times. In nucleotides, the CDR3 is TGTGCCAGCATCCCCGGGGTCCTTACGAGGGAGCAGTACTTC. It codes for CASIPGVLTREQYF. The chain couples TRBV28 to TRBJ2-7; weak D call: TRBD2 (5 bases). Trimming cost V 7 bases and J 7 bases, with 20 bases left between them. The CDR3 contains 14 residues. CDR1 is MDHEN, CDR2 SYDVKM, per germline.

The V and J genes are TRBV7-8 and TRBJ1-2, with a tentative D call TRBD1 (5 bases). V lost 2 bases and J 6 bases, leaving 22 bases between the germline ends. There are 17 residues in the CDR3. The V gene's germline CDR1 is SGHVS and CDR2 FQNEAQ. The DNA of the CDR3 is TGTGCCAGCAGCTTAAATGTCCTGGCCAGGGAAGTAAATGGCTACACCTTC. Encoded protein: CASSLNVLAREVNGYTF.

In regard to this clone: Other nucleotide sequences in the sample specify the same CDR3. This chain connects TRBV7-2 to TRBJ2-7; D is perhaps TRBD2 (6 bases). This CDR3 spans 14 amino acids. Germline loops: CDR1 SGHTA, CDR2 FQGNSA. Trimming cost V 3 bases and J 4 bases, with 13 bases left between them. CDR3 protein: CASSFGGGGYEQYF. CDR3 bases: TGTGCCAGCAGCTTTGGGGGAGGTGGTTACGAGCAGTACTTC.